A selection of T cell receptor beta chains follows, all from one sample in a study of vaccination and CD4 T cells after COVID-19. These receptors' targets are unknown. TCRdb re-called the PCR reads through MiXCR, storing one row per CDR3 protein. The sample has some 9,300 distinct CDR3 sequences, approximately 23% seen once. The sequencing here drew on CD4+ T cells from blood, cultured in vitro, taken before SARS-CoV-2 vaccination. These receptors came from a human donor who received a COVID-19 vaccine. Both conserved end residues are part of each CDR3. The order of the fields is D gene, V gene, J gene, clone size, CDR3 DNA, CDR3 protein. The D gene is left open where the match is weak. Size values are once, few and many counts, or a class for expanded clones, and some rows have none.

>TRBD1|TRBV27|TRBJ2-7|NA
TGTGCCAGCAGTCGGACAGGGAACTCCTACGAGCAGTACTTC
CASSRTGNSYEQYF
>NA|TRBV24-1|TRBJ2-3|NA
TGTGCCACTGCCGGAAGGTTTTTTAGCACAGATACGCAGTATTTT
CATAGRFFSTDTQYF
>NA|TRBV7-9|TRBJ1-3|NA
TGTGCCAGCAGCTTAAACGGGGCAGGGACGAGCTCTGGAAACACCATATATTTT
CASSLNGAGTSSGNTIYF
>NA|TRBV10-3|TRBJ1-5|NA
TGTGCCACCGTAAACTACAGGGCTCAGCCCCAGCATTTT
CATVNYRAQPQHF
>NA|TRBV7-9|TRBJ1-6|few
TGTGCCAGCAGCCCCCAGGGGAGGTCAAATTCACCCCTCCACTTT
CASSPQGRSNSPLHF
>TRBD1|TRBV18|TRBJ1-1|NA
TGTGCCAGCTCACCCCTAGGGGGCGGCACTGAAGCTTTCTTT
CASSPLGGGTEAFF
>TRBD1|TRBV30|TRBJ2-5|few
TGTGCCTCAGGACAGGGGTCGCAAGAGACCCAGTACTTC
CASGQGSQETQYF
>NA|TRBV2|TRBJ1-2|few
TGTGCCAGCATCGAGCAGGAATTCTATGGCTACACCTTC
CASIEQEFYGYTF
>TRBD1|TRBV6-1|TRBJ2-5|medium-sized
TGTGCCAGCAAGATAGGGACAGGGGTTGAGACCCAGTACTTC
CASKIGTGVETQYF
>NA|TRBV6-1|TRBJ2-7|NA
TGTGCCAGCACCCTCGGCTGGGAGCAGTACTTC
CASTLGWEQYF
>NA|TRBV5-4|TRBJ1-2|NA
TGTGCCAGCAGCTTGCCCCCATACGACCGGGGGTATGGCTACACCTTC
CASSLPPYDRGYGYTF
>NA|TRBV6-1|TRBJ1-3|few
TGTGCCAGCAGTGAAGCGATCCAATCCGGTCAGGGACACTCTGGAAACACCATATATTTT
CASSEAIQSGQGHSGNTIYF
>TRBD1|TRBV20-1|TRBJ1-2|medium-sized
TGCAGTGCTAGGGGAGGGGGCGGTGGCTACACCTTC
CSARGGGGGYTF
>TRBD1|TRBV7-7|TRBJ2-7|NA
TGTGCCAGCAGCGTGGACAGGGGCAACGAGCAGTACTTC
CASSVDRGNEQYF
>NA|TRBV7-2|TRBJ1-1|NA
TGTGCCAGCACCCCGGGGACATGGAACACTGAAGCTTTCTTT
CASTPGTWNTEAFF
>TRBD1|TRBV5-4|TRBJ1-5|NA
TGTGCCAGCAGCTTGGGGGGGACAGCAATAAATCAGCCCCAGCATTTT
CASSLGGTAINQPQHF
>NA|TRBV5-1|TRBJ1-2|NA
TGCGCCAGCAGCTTGGAGTTTGCAGGCTCCGTTGGCTACACCTTC
CASSLEFAGSVGYTF
>NA|TRBV20-1|TRBJ2-5|few
TGCAGTGCTACACCCCCAAGGTTTCTAGCGCTGAGGGAGACCCAGTACTTC
CSATPPRFLALRETQYF
>NA|TRBV7-2|TRBJ2-3|NA
TGTGCCAGCAGCTCCCAAAGCACAGATACGCAGTATTTT
CASSSQSTDTQYF
>TRBD2|TRBV24-1|TRBJ2-1|few
TGTGCCACCAGTGAAGTAGGGCGGGGGGCCAACAATGAGCAGTTCTTC
CATSEVGRGANNEQFF
>TRBD1|TRBV6-1|TRBJ2-1|NA
TGTGCCAGCAGTGCCCAGGGGGCGGGGAATGAGCAGTTCTTC
CASSAQGAGNEQFF
>TRBD2|TRBV12-3/TRBV12-4|TRBJ2-5|NA
TGTGCCAGCAGCCGATCCCGGGGGGACCAAGAGACCCAGTACTTC
CASSRSRGDQETQYF
>NA|TRBV25-1|TRBJ1-2|few
TGTGCCAGCAGTAAAAGAGGGGGGCTAGATGGCTACACCTTC
CASSKRGGLDGYTF
>NA|TRBV30|TRBJ1-5|NA
TGTGCCTGGAGTGTTGGCGGGGGGGCGGGTAGAAATCAGCCCCAGCATTTT
CAWSVGGGAGRNQPQHF
>TRBD1|TRBV18|TRBJ2-7|once
TGTGCCAGCTCACCGGGGGACAGGGGAATTTCAGGGTCCTACGAGCAGTACTTC
CASSPGDRGISGSYEQYF
>NA|TRBV10-2|TRBJ1-3|NA
TGCGCCAGCAGGGACGGAAACACCATATATTTT
CASRDGNTIYF
>NA|TRBV6-5|TRBJ1-2|medium-sized
TGTGCCAGCAGTTACGATGGGCAGGGAGTCTATGGCTACACCTTC
CASSYDGQGVYGYTF
>NA|TRBV29-1|TRBJ1-6|few
TGCAGCGTTTGTGTCCCAGGGCAAAATTCACCCCTCCACTTT
CSVCVPGQNSPLHF
>NA|TRBV18|TRBJ1-3|NA
TGTGCCAGCTCACCAGCCAGGACGGGTGGAAACACCATATATTTT
CASSPARTGGNTIYF
>NA|TRBV29-1|TRBJ1-2|few
TGCAGCTTTCTAAGTCCCTATGGCTACACCTTC
CSFLSPYGYTF
>TRBD2|TRBV20-1|TRBJ2-5|NA
TGCAGTGCTAATAGCGGGGGGTTACCCAGTTTCAGTGAGACCCAGTACTTC
CSANSGGLPSFSETQYF
>TRBD1|TRBV5-1|TRBJ1-1|few
TGCGCCAGCAGCGAAACGGACCTCAGGGGGACTGAAGCTTTCTTT
CASSETDLRGTEAFF
>TRBD1|TRBV6-1|TRBJ1-6|few
TGTGCCAGCAGACCGGGACAGAATAATTCACCCCTCCACTTT
CASRPGQNNSPLHF
>NA|TRBV4-1|TRBJ1-1|NA
TGCGCCAGCAGCCAAGCTTCCCACGGACGGGGGGCTGAAGCTTTCTTT
CASSQASHGRGAEAFF
>NA|TRBV12-3/TRBV12-4|TRBJ1-1|NA
TGTGCCAGCAGTCCCGGGGGGGATGGTACTGAAGCTTTCTTT
CASSPGGDGTEAFF
>NA|TRBV7-2|TRBJ1-6|few
TGTGCCAGCAGCTCGCGGGACACGAATTCACCCCTCCACTTT
CASSSRDTNSPLHF
>NA|TRBV5-6|TRBJ1-2|NA
TGTGCCAGCAGCTTGGGAGGGGTAGATGGCTACACCTTC
CASSLGGVDGYTF
>TRBD1|TRBV7-9|TRBJ1-3|NA
TGTGCCAGCAGCTTAATTGGGGGACAGCGCAACACCATATATTTT
CASSLIGGQRNTIYF
>NA|TRBV6-5|TRBJ1-3|NA
TGTGCCAGCAGTTTGACAGCTGGAAACACCATATATTTT
CASSLTAGNTIYF
>NA|TRBV25-1|TRBJ1-6|medium-sized
TGTGCCAGCAGTGAGGTCGACTATAATTCACCCCTCCACTTT
CASSEVDYNSPLHF
>TRBD2|TRBV5-1|TRBJ2-1|few
TGCGCCAGCAGCCGGGGGGTAGGCGAGAATGAGCAGTTCTTC
CASSRGVGENEQFF
>TRBD1|TRBV6-1|TRBJ1-2|few
TGTGCCAGCAGGACTCTGGGACAGGGTTACCCTGGCTACACCTTC
CASRTLGQGYPGYTF
>NA|TRBV5-1|TRBJ2-3|few
TGCGCCAGCAGCTTGGGGGACAGCACAGATACGCAGTATTTT
CASSLGDSTDTQYF
>NA|TRBV12-3/TRBV12-4|TRBJ1-4|NA
TGTGCCAGCAGAAAGAGGGCGAATGAAAAACTGTTTTTT
CASRKRANEKLFF
>NA|TRBV5-1|TRBJ1-5|NA
TGCGCCAGCAGCCCAACAGTGGGGGATCAGCCCCAGCATTTT
CASSPTVGDQPQHF
>NA|TRBV5-1|TRBJ1-2|NA
TGCGCCAGCAGCTATTACACGGACTATGGCTACACCTTC
CASSYYTDYGYTF
>TRBD1|TRBV5-4|TRBJ2-7|few
TGTGCCAGCAGCTCCGGACAGGGGGCCCTTTCAAAGCGCGAGCAGTACTTC
CASSSGQGALSKREQYF
>NA|TRBV5-4|TRBJ2-1|NA
TGTGCCAGCAGCTTGGGGCAGCTCAGGTGGGACAATGAGCAGTTCTTC
CASSLGQLRWDNEQFF
>TRBD1|TRBV6-5|TRBJ1-2|few
TGTGCCAGCAGTTCGCCGACAGGGATGGTTGATGGCTACACCTTC
CASSSPTGMVDGYTF